This entry is about one T cell receptor (beta chain). Cohorts were based on clinical histories the participants reported. Data came from immunoSEQ multiplex PCR; TCRdb stores just in-frame clones and leaves some out. The sample shows 200,000 to 250,000 clones, 70% to 90% of them seen only once. The V gene's germline CDR1 is GTSNPN and CDR2 SVGIG (reference sequence). The length of the CDR3 is 15 residues. Trimming cost V 3 bases and J 6 bases; bases outside gene matches: 9. This sample was taken from a study of blood T cell repertoires in COVID-19. The receptor was isolated from a man aged 30 to 45 with acute COVID-19. The chain links TRBV30 to TRBJ2-5; 11 nucleotides agree with TRBD1. The sequenced sample consisted of PBMCs or T cells enriched from blood (not recorded which). DNA of the CDR3: TGTGCCTGGAGATACGGGACAGGGGGGAAAAAGACCCAGTACTTC. Translated: CAWRYGTGGKKTQYF.